Included here is one T cell receptor (beta chain) sequence, with context. Its antigen is still unknown. The CDR3 extends over 16 amino acids. The V and J ends lost 8 bases and 3 bases, in that order; junction bases with no gene match: 11. The germline gives CDR1 MNHEY, CDR2 SMNVEV (reference sequence). 150 to 250 ng DNA, 25,000 to 30,000 T cell genomes, went into each sorted-subset replicate PCR. This table comes from immunoSEQ multiplex PCR, and its TCRdb copy is limited to in-frame clones, with some not included. The repertoire holds about 530,000 clones, about 96% seen once, with about 0.064% in the top ten. CD4+ cells were split into CD45RA+ naive and CD45RA-negative memory subsets. The data are from a study of shared clonotypes between healthy human individuals. General study results and limits: With few donors, the genetic and exposure-history diversity represented was limited. Memory subsets had estimated richness that was generally smaller than that of naive subsets.

The chain has TRBV27 and TRBJ1-5; 9 nucleotides align to TRBD1. Source material: naive CD4+ T cells sorted from blood. The subset: CD45RA+ positively selected. The TCR was taken from a woman between 25 and 40 years old in good health. The CDR3 sequence is CASSSGGQGNNQPQHF. The CDR3 DNA follows: TGTGCCAGCTCTAGTGGGGGACAGGGAAACAATCAGCCCCAGCATTTT.